Listed below are T cell receptor beta chains from one sample, sequenced in a study of T cell responses to AZD1222 COVID-19 vaccine. The table came from immunoSEQ multiplex PCR; TCRdb's copy has only in-frame clones and leaves some out. The sample yields 95,000 to 110,000 clones, 90% seen once. Sequencing used peripheral blood, obtained on day 0 of AZD1222 vaccination. All receptors derive from an adult in good health. The CDR3 runs from the conserved cysteine through the conserved F or W. Each record gives: J gene, clone size, V gene, D gene, CDR3 DNA, CDR3 protein. D genes are given only for firm matches. Not all rows give a size; the values are once, few, many and, for expanded clones, a class.

TRBJ2-3 . TRBV5-1 TRBD2 TGCGCCAGCAGCTTTACGACTAGCGGCTTTAGCACAGATACGCAGTATTTT CASSFTTSGFSTDTQYF
TRBJ1-1 . TRBV2 TRBD1 TGTGCCAGCAGCGGTCAGGGGGGAGGCACTGAAGCTTTCTTT CASSGQGGGTEAFF
TRBJ1-4 . TRBV19 TRBD1 TGTGCCAGTAGTATCAACCACAGGGGTCATGAAAAACTGTTTTTT CASSINHRGHEKLFF
TRBJ2-1 . TRBV5-4 . TGTGCCAGCAGCTTGTCCGGGTCATACAATGAGCAGTTCTTC CASSLSGSYNEQFF
TRBJ1-4 once TRBV27 . TGTGCCAGCAGTATAGAGGAAAAACTGTTTTTT CASSIEEKLFF
TRBJ1-2 . TRBV11-2 . TGTGCCAGCAGCTTAGGGCAGCCTCCTAACTATGGCTACACCTTC CASSLGQPPNYGYTF
TRBJ2-3 . TRBV6-4 . TGTGCCAGCAGCGAGAGTCGAGAGGGTACGCAGTATTTT CASSESREGTQYF
TRBJ1-6 . TRBV5-1 . TGCGCCAGCAATGATGGCAGCTATTCACCCCTCCACTTT CASNDGSYSPLHF
TRBJ2-3 . TRBV27 . TGTGCCAGCATTGGTTCAGATACGCAGTATTTT CASIGSDTQYF
TRBJ1-1 few TRBV5-4 . TGTGCCAGCTCTTTAGTGGGGGCGAACACTGAAGCTTTCTTT CASSLVGANTEAFF
TRBJ2-7 . TRBV6-1 . TGTGCCAGCAGTGAGGGGCCTGAGGTCCGATCCTCCGCCTTC CASSEGPEVRSSAF
TRBJ1-1 . TRBV10-3 . TGTGCCATCAGTGAAACAGGGCTACCCGAAGCTTTCTTT CAISETGLPEAFF
TRBJ2-7 . TRBV2 . TGTGCCAGCAGACCCTCAATTTCAAAAGATCGGGTCCACGAGCAGTACTTC CASRPSISKDRVHEQYF
TRBJ2-5 . TRBV28 . TGTGCCAGCAGTCCCGATCCGGGCCGAGGGCGAGAGACCCAGTACTTC CASSPDPGRGRETQYF
TRBJ1-4 . TRBV5-6 TRBD1 TGTGCCAGCAGCTGGGCCGGGACAGAAGTAAATGAAAAACTGTTTTTT CASSWAGTEVNEKLFF
TRBJ2-5 . TRBV7-6 . TGTGCCAGCAGCTTAGCTATGGGGGGAGAGACCCAGTACTTC CASSLAMGGETQYF
TRBJ2-3 . TRBV6-4 TRBD2 TGTGCCAGCAGTGTTGGGGAGGGAGATACGCAGTATTTT CASSVGEGDTQYF
TRBJ1-3 . TRBV27 . TGTGCCAGTTCCGGGACAATCTCTGGAAACACCATATATTTT CASSGTISGNTIYF
TRBJ2-3 . TRBV6-1 . TGTGCCAGCAGTGAAAGCTCGGGCGGGGGCACAGATACGCAGTATTTT CASSESSGGGTDTQYF
TRBJ1-2 once TRBV5-1 . TGCGCCAGCAGCTTGTCCAGCGAAAGTGGCTACACCTTC CASSLSSESGYTF
TRBJ2-7 . TRBV29-1 . TGCAGCGTTGAGGTGGGTGACGAGCAGTACTTC CSVEVGDEQYF
TRBJ1-2 . TRBV3-1/TRBV3-2 . TGTGCCAGCAGCCAAGACGGCGCTATCTACTTCTATGGCTACACCTTC CASSQDGAIYFYGYTF
TRBJ2-7 . TRBV24-1 . TGTGCCACCAGTGCGGCAGGCTCCTACGAGCAGTACTTC CATSAAGSYEQYF
TRBJ1-1 . TRBV7-3 TRBD1 TGTGCCAGCAGCTCGGGACAGATGAACACTGAAGCTTTCTTT CASSSGQMNTEAFF
TRBJ1-1 . TRBV9 . TGTGCCAGCAGCGGACAGGTCCGGGGTACTGAAGCTTTCTTT CASSGQVRGTEAFF
TRBJ2-5 . TRBV7-9 TRBD1 TGTGCCAGCAGCTTTGGTCCCGGGACAGGGAAGGAGACCCAGTACTTC CASSFGPGTGKETQYF
TRBJ2-1 . TRBV13 . TGTGCCAGCAGCTTGGGATGGCATGAGCAGTTCTTC CASSLGWHEQFF
TRBJ1-2 few TRBV10-3 . TGTGCCATCAGTGCCCCCCGGGGGGTAGGCGGCTACACCTTC CAISAPRGVGGYTF
TRBJ1-1 . TRBV27 . TGTGCCAGCAGCTTCACAGGGTTTTTGACTGAAGCTTTCTTT CASSFTGFLTEAFF
TRBJ1-2 . TRBV18 TRBD1 TGTGCCAGCTCCCCCACGGACAGGGAGACATATGGCTACACCTTC CASSPTDRETYGYTF
TRBJ1-6 . TRBV6-5 . TGTGCCAGCAGTTACTCGATTGTACCAACTCGTACCCTCCACTTT CASSYSIVPTRTLHF
TRBJ1-1 . TRBV5-1 . TGCGCCAGCAGCTTAGGCTGGGCCCGCGCGCTACCGGGCACTGAAGCTTTCTTT CASSLGWARALPGTEAFF
TRBJ1-1 . TRBV28 . TGTGCCAGCAGTTTATCCCCTTTAGCTGAAGCTTTCTTT CASSLSPLAEAFF
TRBJ2-1 once TRBV5-6 TRBD1 TGTGCCAGCAGCTGGACAGGGCTTTCCTACAATGAGCAGTTCTTC CASSWTGLSYNEQFF